A single sample is the source of the 23 T cell receptor beta chains below, sequenced in a study of T cells after yellow fever vaccination (dated by TCRdb to the late 2010s). Library prep was done by 5' RACE. The instrument given in TCRdb is Illumina HiSeq 2500. TCRdb cleaned the public reads at Q25 with fastp, built clones with MiXCR and kept in-frame beta chains. One record per CDR3 amino acid sequence lists the most common genes and DNA. This sample holds a few hundred thousand distinct CDR3 sequences; around 17% were observed only once. The ten top clones hold roughly 17% of the sample. Read against the paper, the sample's treatment or condition label means: live attenuated yellow fever vaccine strain. Material: PBMCs, obtained 4 to 6 days after the first yellow fever vaccination. Receptors originate from a man younger than 30 who received the YFV17D yellow fever vaccine.

The chain joins TRBV4-2 to TRBJ1-1, with D hard to call. The CDR3 consists of 16 residues. V was shortened by 0 bases and J by 6 bases, with 17 bases between the two germline ends. Germline V gene lookup returns CDR1 LGHNA and CDR2 YNFKEQ. This chain's CDR3 is CASSQEESTLAAEAFF. In nucleotides, the CDR3 is TGTGCCAGCAGCCAAGAAGAGTCGACCCTCGCGGCTGAAGCTTTCTTT.

The rearrangement uses TRBV25-1 and TRBJ2-2; D unresolved. Per the germline V gene, CDR1 is MGHDK and CDR2 is SYGVNS. This CDR3 is 14 amino acids long. Between the trimmed V and J ends, which lost 2 bases and 8 bases, there was a span of 12 bases. CDR3 sequence: CASSEPVAWGELFF. In DNA, the CDR3 is TGTGCCAGCAGTGAACCCGTCGCCTGGGGGGAGCTGTTTTTT. Full variable domain (outside the CDR3, taken from reference TRBV25-1 and TRBJ2-2): EADIYQTPRYLVIGTGKKITLECSQTMGHDKMYWYQQDPGMELHLIHYSYGVNSTEKGDLSSESTVSRIRTEHFPLTLESARPSHTSQYLCASSEPVAWGELFFGEGSRLTVL.

The V gene is TRBV20-1, the J gene TRBJ2-3; a weak D match, TRBD2 (5 bases). Trimming left V 6 bases short and J 4 bases short, with 17 bases between. This CDR3 comprises 14 residues. Germline V CDR1 and CDR2: DFQATT, SNEGSKA (reference sequence). The CDR3 region is CSAPTGEPPDTQYF. The CDR3, as DNA: TGCAGTGCCCCAACCGGGGAACCCCCAGATACGCAGTATTTT.

This clonotype was observed a few times. The rearrangement links TRBV4-3 to TRBJ2-1; D uncertain. The CDR3 is 15 residues long. CDR1 and CDR2 from the germline V gene are LGHNA and YSLEER. V was trimmed by 0 bases and J by 7 bases, leaving 13 bases between them. CDR3 nucleotide sequence: TGCGCCAGCAGCCAAGACGGAGCTTGGATGAATGAGCAGTTCTTC. Its translation is CASSQDGAWMNEQFF.

Of note for this clonotype: Its ends do not fully match the called genes, so a read error is possible. V gene TRBV7-7 combines with J gene TRBJ2-5; TRBD2 matches at 10 bases. Germline V CDR1 and CDR2: SSHAT, FNYEAQ (reference sequence). The length of the CDR3 is 14 residues. CDR3 residues: CASSEAGGTKTQYF. The CDR3 nucleotides are TGTGCTAGCAGCGAAGCGGGGGGGACGAAGACCCAGTACTTC.

The chain links TRBV29-1 to TRBJ2-7; D perhaps matches TRBD2 (6 bases). The V gene lost 1 base and the J gene lost 5 bases, with 15 bases spanning the gap. This CDR3 has 14 residues. Per germline, CDR1 SQVTM and CDR2 ANQGSEA. The CDR3 bases are TGCAGCGTTGAAGGGGGGGACTCTCCCCACGAGCAGTACTTC. It codes for CSVEGGDSPHEQYF.

The chain has TRBV18 and TRBJ2-7, with D unclear. The V end was cut by 2 bases, the J end by 0 bases, with 5 bases between. This CDR3 spans 13 amino acids. The V gene's germline CDR1 is KGHSH and CDR2 LQKENI. The CDR3 DNA reads as TGTGCCAGCTCACCAAACCACTCCTACGAGCAGTACGTC. Encoded protein: CASSPNHSYEQYV.

This clonotype was observed many times. The chain couples TRBV14 to TRBJ2-1, with no clear D. This CDR3 has 12 amino acids. CDR1 and CDR2 from the germline V gene are SGHDN and FVKESK. Trimming took off 1 base at V and 8 bases at J, with 6 bases between the two ends. CDR3: CASSQANYEQFF. CDR3 coding DNA: TGTGCCAGCAGCCAAGCCAACTATGAGCAGTTCTTC.

This chain connects TRBV7-2 to TRBJ1-5, with 7 bases fitting TRBD1. V lost 6 bases, J lost 2 bases, and 4 bases stayed unmatched. The CDR3 runs to 14 residues. Per germline, CDR1 SGHTA and CDR2 FQGNSA. The CDR3 DNA reads as TGTGCCAGCAGTTCGGGACAGCGCAATCAGCCCCAGCATTTT. Its translation is CASSSGQRNQPQHF.

This clonotype has only a few counts. The chain joins TRBV12-3 or TRBV12-4 to TRBJ1-2; no firm D call. Trimming cost V 5 bases and J 4 bases, with 14 bases left between them. The CDR3 sequence is 14 residues long. CDR3 amino acids: CASSLPPGFYGYTF. The CDR3 nucleotides are TGTGCCAGCAGTCTTCCACCCGGGTTCTATGGCTACACCTTC.

This clonotype was observed at least ten times. The chain uses TRBV3-1 and TRBJ1-4; 10 bases are shared with TRBD1. The CDR3 totals 17 residues. In germline, CDR1 is LGHDT, CDR2 YNNKEL (reference sequence). The trim removed 1 base at V and 6 bases at J, leaving 8 bases unmatched. The CDR3 is CASSQGPGGTGDEKLFF. CDR3 DNA sequence: TGTGCCAGCAGCCAAGGACCCGGTGGGACAGGGGATGAAAAACTGTTTTTT.

V and J are TRBV6-2 or TRBV6-3 and TRBJ2-1; D gene uncertain. The V gene lost 3 bases and the J gene lost 7 bases, with 13 bases spanning the gap. Germline V gene lookup returns CDR1 MNHEY and CDR2 SVGEGT. This CDR3 comprises 14 residues. CDR3 region: CASSYWWVGNEQFF. Written as DNA, the CDR3 is TGTGCCAGCAGTTATTGGTGGGTTGGTAATGAGCAGTTCTTC.

A note on this clonotype: One end of the junction does not line up with germline, which may come from a read error. The chain recombines TRBV20-1 with TRBJ1-5, with D possibly matching TRBD1 (6 bases). CDR3 size: 14 residues. Germline CDR1 DFQATT, CDR2 SNEGSKA (reference sequence). DNA of the CDR3: TGCAGTGCTAGGACAGGTTATAGCAATCAGCCCCGGCATTTT. Its protein product is CSARTGYSNQPRHF.

The V and J genes are TRBV12-3 or TRBV12-4 and TRBJ2-3; no clear D gene. The CDR3 is made up of 16 amino acids. The V gene lost 1 base and the J gene lost 6 bases, with 17 bases spanning the gap. The CDR3: CASSLVLEVGFDTQYF. CDR3 coding DNA: TGTGCCAGCAGTTTAGTCCTAGAAGTGGGCTTTGATACGCAGTATTTT.

This clonotype was detected many times. The chain employs TRBV12-3 or TRBV12-4 and TRBJ1-6, with 9 positions matching TRBD1. CDR3 size: 14 residues. Trimming at V came to 7 bases and at J to 9 bases, leaving 7 bases not matched to a gene. CDR3 region: CASTRTGDGSPLHF. In DNA form, the CDR3 reads TGTGCCAGCACCAGGACAGGGGATGGTTCACCCCTCCACTTT.

In its sample, this clonotype was seen a few times. The chain employs TRBV10-3 and TRBJ2-3; 7 positions agree with TRBD2. The CDR3 is 11 amino acids. Germline CDR1 and CDR2: ENHRY and SYGVKD. V gave up 7 bases and J gave up 7 bases; unmatched junction bases: 2. CDR3 in amino acids: CAIMGGNTQYF. The CDR3 DNA sequence: TGTGCCATCATGGGGGGGAATACGCAGTATTTT.

This sequence joins TRBV29-1 and TRBJ1-1; 8 nucleotides agree with TRBD1. In germline, CDR1 is SQVTM, CDR2 ANQGSEA. J lost 4 bases, V lost 7 bases, and 11 bases had no gene match. The CDR3 is 14 amino acids. The CDR3 DNA reads as TGCAGCGCGAGCTGGACAGGGAGGAGCACTGAAGCTTTCTTT. Translated, it gives CSASWTGRSTEAFF. Complete variable domain (other parts from reference TRBV29-1 and TRBJ1-1): SAVISQKPSRDICQRGTSLTIQCQVDSQVTMMFWYRQQPGQSLTLIATANQGSEATYESGFVIDKFPISRPNLTFSTLTVSNMSPEDSSIYLCSASWTGRSTEAFFGQGTRLTVV.

The chain has TRBV11-2 and TRBJ2-5; D call uncertain. V shed 2 bases and J shed 1 base, with 14 bases lying between them. Germline V gives CDR1 SGHAT, CDR2 FQNNGV. The CDR3 consists of 16 residues. The CDR3 loop is CASSLSTGLGQETQYF. DNA of the CDR3: TGTGCCAGCAGCTTATCTACCGGCCTAGGCCAAGAGACCCAGTACTTC.

V is TRBV7-2 and J is TRBJ2-7; the D is unclear. CDR1 and CDR2 (germline): SGHTA, FQGNSA. This CDR3 comprises 14 residues. The V and J ends lost 8 bases and 3 bases respectively, with 17 bases between them. The CDR3 is CASPLDTLHYEQYV. The CDR3, as DNA: TGTGCCAGCCCCTTAGACACCTTACACTACGAGCAGTACGTC.

The gene calls are TRBV6-2 or TRBV6-3 and TRBJ2-3; D tentatively reads TRBD1 or TRBD2 (7 bases each). The CDR3 extends over 15 amino acids. Trimming pared 7 bases from V and 6 bases from J, leaving 20 bases between. Germline lookup yields CDR1 MNHEY and CDR2 SVGEGT. The CDR3 reads CASTPGRGQLDTQYF. Written as DNA, the CDR3 is TGTGCCAGCACCCCTGGGAGGGGGCAGTTGGATACGCAGTATTTT.

This clonotype was detected only a few times. The V gene is TRBV20-1, the J gene TRBJ2-1; D ambiguous. The CDR3 is 13 amino acids. Germline values: CDR1 DFQATT, CDR2 SNEGSKA (reference sequence). Between the trimmed V and J ends, which lost 6 bases and 0 bases, there was a span of 9 bases. As DNA, the CDR3 is TGCAGTGCCACAAGAGCCTCCTACAATGAGCAGTTCTTC. Translated: CSATRASYNEQFF.

The V and J genes are TRBV3-1 and TRBJ1-2; D unclear. Germline values: CDR1 LGHDT, CDR2 YNNKEL (reference sequence). This CDR3 has 12 amino acids. V was cut by 3 bases and J by 8 bases, with 10 bases left in between. The CDR3 DNA sequence: TGTGCCAGCAGCCACGAGAGTCGGGGCTACACCTTC. Residues: CASSHESRGYTF.

The chain recombines TRBV7-8 with TRBJ1-2; the D is unclear. The length of the CDR3 is 12 residues. Germline loops: CDR1 SGHVS, CDR2 FQNEAQ. V was shortened by 0 bases and J by 7 bases, with 6 bases between the two germline ends. The CDR3 loop is CASSLAGFGYTF. Here the CDR3 DNA reads TGTGCCAGCAGCTTAGCAGGGTTTGGCTACACCTTC. Looking up the rest from reference TRBV7-8 and TRBJ1-2 gives the full variable domain: GAGVSQSPRYKVAKRGQDVALRCDPISGHVSLFWYQQALGQGPEFLTYFQNEAQLDKSGLPSDRFFAERPEGSVSTLKIQRTQQEDSAVYLCASSLAGFGYTFGSGTRLTVV.